These 9 T cell receptor beta chains were all obtained from the same sample, sequenced in a study of cytomegalovirus exposure and HLA in healthy donors. Use of 60 Vbeta and 13 Jbeta primers characterized the PCR. The table came from immunoSEQ multiplex PCR; TCRdb's copy has only in-frame clones and leaves some out. The repertoire holds about 180,000 clones, with more than 60% as singletons. Sequences were obtained from PBMCs. The receptors stem from an older woman in good health and CMV-seropositive.

V gene TRBV15 combines with J gene TRBJ1-5; D perhaps matches TRBD1 (5 bases). V lost 0 bases and J 2 bases, leaving 11 bases between the germline ends. Germline CDR1 and CDR2: LNHNV and YYDKDF (reference sequence). The CDR3 totals 16 residues. The CDR3 coding sequence is TGTGCCACCAGCAGAGATTTGGGGGGTCGCAATCAGCCCCAGCATTTT. Protein sequence: CATSRDLGGRNQPQHF.

V usage is TRBV19 and J usage is TRBJ2-5, with unresolved D. Germline assignment: CDR1 LNHDA and CDR2 SQIVND (reference sequence). V was trimmed by 4 bases and J by 5 bases, leaving 8 bases between them. There are 12 residues in the CDR3. For the CDR3, the DNA is TGTGCCAGTAGTACTCCTTCGGAGACCCAGTACTTC. It yields the protein CASSTPSETQYF. The full variable domain, rest sourced from reference TRBV19 and TRBJ2-5, is DGGITQSPKYLFRKEGQNVTLSCEQNLNHDAMYWYRQDPGQGLRLIYYSQIVNDFQKGDIAEGYSVSREKKESFPLTVTSAQKNPTAFYLCASSTPSETQYFGPGTRLLVL.

This rearrangement joins TRBV11-2 to TRBJ1-1; the D gene is possibly TRBD1 (5 bases). CDR1 is SGHAT, CDR2 FQNNGV, per germline. The CDR3 loop spans 15 amino acids. Trimming stripped 6 bases from V and 0 bases from J, with 14 bases between. In DNA, the CDR3 is TGTGCCAGCAGTCCCCAACAGGTGATGAACACTGAAGCTTTCTTT. It translates to CASSPQQVMNTEAFF.

This clone was found once. The rearrangement joins TRBV21-1 to TRBJ2-7; TRBD2 is the table's D call and was not checked against the DNA. TRBV21-1 is listed as a pseudogene. This CDR3 spans 15 amino acids. This CDR3 is CASSTGLAGASEQYF. The CDR3 nucleotides read TGTGCCAGCAGCACCGGACTAGCGGGAGCTAGCGAGCAGTACTTC.

This clone occurred once. The chain combines TRBV5-6 with TRBJ1-4, with 9 nucleotides matching TRBD1. The CDR3 extends over 16 amino acids. Germline V CDR1 and CDR2: SGHDT, YYEEEE. Trimming took 2 bases from V and 3 from J; bases not matched to a gene: 5. CDR3: CASSLQGARANEKLFF. The CDR3 DNA is TGTGCCAGCAGCTTACAGGGGGCGCGGGCTAATGAAAAACTGTTTTTT.

This clone came up many times. The rearrangement joins TRBV7-9 to TRBJ2-7; TRBD1 matches at 8 bases. The CDR3 loop spans 16 amino acids. J was trimmed by 6 bases and V by 5 bases; bases with no gene match: 15. The germline CDR1 and CDR2 sequences are SEHNR and FQNEAQ (reference sequence). CDR3 sequence reads: CASSPRLGTGRGEQYF. The DNA of the CDR3 is TGTGCCAGCAGCCCAAGGCTCGGGACAGGCCGGGGCGAGCAGTACTTC.

This clone was seen a single time. The genes are TRBV19 and TRBJ1-5; weak D call: TRBD1 (6 bases). Trimming pared 3 bases from V and 4 bases from J, leaving 13 bases between. CDR1 is LNHDA, CDR2 SQIVND, per germline (reference sequence). This CDR3 contains 15 residues. The CDR3 loop is CASSIPRTANQPQHF. The DNA for the CDR3 is TGTGCCAGTAGTATTCCCAGGACAGCTAATCAGCCCCAGCATTTT.

The rearrangement links TRBV18 to TRBJ2-7; weak D call: TRBD1 (6 bases). CDR1 is KGHSH and CDR2 is LQKENI in the germline V gene. This CDR3 spans 16 amino acids. Trimming cost V 4 bases and J 6 bases, with 22 bases left between them. CDR3 in amino acids: CASSQPFGGISSEQYF. The DNA for the CDR3 is TGTGCCAGCTCACAACCGTTTGGGGGCATTTCGAGCGAGCAGTACTTC.

The genes are TRBV30 and TRBJ2-7; unclear D gene. The length of the CDR3 is 13 residues. V was trimmed by 4 bases and J by 2 bases, leaving 12 bases between them. Per the germline V gene, CDR1 is GTSNPN and CDR2 is SVGIG (reference sequence). The CDR3 sequence is CAWTSWPPYEQYF. The CDR3 DNA is TGTGCCTGGACGTCCTGGCCCCCCTACGAGCAGTACTTC.